The table lists the clone carrying this T cell receptor (beta chain) with a few counts. Its antigen is not known. The junction departs from the called germline gene at one end, perhaps through a read error. Time point meaning: newly diagnosed GD, antithyroid drugs for less than 3 months. From RNA extracted from PBMCs, the TCR library was made. The germline CDR1 and CDR2 sequences are DFQATT and SNEGSKA (reference sequence). The CDR3 runs 18 residues. This sample is drawn from a study of regulatory T cells in long-lasting Graves disease. Study information: For a period under 3 months, newly diagnosed Graves' patients had taken antithyroid drugs.

Study conclusions and caveats: Relative to new patients (966), persistent patients exhibited greater sharing of public clonotypes (2,741).

Construction of TCR beta libraries relied on iRepertoire HTBI primers and on Arm-PCR targeting CDR3 regions. TCRdb independently ran MiXCR on the multiplex PCR reads; one entry per CDR3 protein. The data contain about 350,000 distinct CDR3 sequences, 16% of them singletons. The data were also submitted as part of a second study, on T cells in Graves' hyperthyroidism and ophthalmopathy. Turning to that study: A model using 13 V-J features told ophthalmopathy apart from stable hyperthyroidism.

This TCR was sampled from a man in his forties with Graves disease. V is TRBV20-1 and J is TRBJ2-6; the D gene is possibly TRBD2 (6 bases). Specimen: peripheral blood mononuclear cells (PBMCs), collected at new diagnosis, from a patient treated with antithyroid drugs. The CDR3 sequence is CSAPPPGDSPSGANVPTF. The CDR3 DNA reads as TGCAGTGCGCCACCCCCCGGGGACTCCCCCTCTGGGGCCAACGTCCCGACTTTC.